This TCR beta chain comes out of a study of T cells in Graves' hyperthyroidism and ophthalmopathy. From RNA transcripts, TCR beta CDR3 regions were amplified. The HTBI primer set served for first-round RT-PCR of the TCR CDR3. One entry per CDR3 protein results from TCRdb running MiXCR on the multiplex PCR reads. Of more than 35,000 distinct CDR3 sequences listed, 45% to 50% were seen once; the top ten hold roughly a third. This CDR3 spans 11 amino acids. V shed 8 bases and J shed 0 bases, with 7 bases lying between them. The germline CDR1 and CDR2 sequences are SQVTM and ANQGSEA. The J gene is TRBJ1-1, the V gene TRBV29-1; no clear D gene. Source material: peripheral blood or thyroid tissue (not recorded which). The source is a woman between 50 and 59 years old with Graves' hyperthyroidism. The CDR3 nucleotides read TGCAGCTTGGAGGTGAACACTGAAGCTTTCTTT. Translating gives CSLEVNTEAFF.